This T cell receptor (beta chain) comes out of a study of T cells after posttransplantation cyclophosphamide. Generated by immunoSEQ multiplex PCR, the TCRdb table keeps only in-frame clones and is missing some. The sample lists roughly 3,600 clones; approximately 65% were seen once. The sample consisted of memory CD8+ T cells sorted from blood. This clonotype was sampled from a man younger than 45 in good health and a related stem cell transplant donor.

The chain's CDR3 is CAISEGQGREQYF. DNA of the CDR3: TGTGCCATCAGTGAAGGACAGGGACGCGAGCAGTACTTC. The chain couples TRBV10-3 to TRBJ2-7; 8 bases align to TRBD1. CDR3 size: 13 residues. CDR1 is ENHRY, CDR2 SYGVKD, per germline. Trimming cost V 3 bases and J 6 bases; bases outside gene matches: 4.